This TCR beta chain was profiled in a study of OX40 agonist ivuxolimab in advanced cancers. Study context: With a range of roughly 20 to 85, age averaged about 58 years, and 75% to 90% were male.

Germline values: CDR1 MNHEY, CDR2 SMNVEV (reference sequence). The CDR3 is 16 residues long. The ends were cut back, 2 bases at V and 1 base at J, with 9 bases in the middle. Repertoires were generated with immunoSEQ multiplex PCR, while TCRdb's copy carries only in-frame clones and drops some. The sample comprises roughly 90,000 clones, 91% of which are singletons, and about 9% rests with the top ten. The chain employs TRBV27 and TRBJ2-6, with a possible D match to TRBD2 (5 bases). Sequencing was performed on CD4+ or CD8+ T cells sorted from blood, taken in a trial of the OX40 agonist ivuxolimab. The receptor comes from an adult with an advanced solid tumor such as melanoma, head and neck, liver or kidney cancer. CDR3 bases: TGTGCCAGCAGTTTACTCGGGGTTTCTGGGGCCAACGTCCTGACTTTC. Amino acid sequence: CASSLLGVSGANVLTF.